This T cell receptor (beta chain) appears in the sequencing data of a study of cytomegalovirus exposure and HLA in healthy donors. Study-level findings and limits: Earlier results showed most TCR beta V segments being productive about 90% or about 30% of the time. Researchers reported in a later analysis that a missense DCLRE1C variant was tied to TCR beta V- and J-gene trimming.

CDR1 SNHLY and CDR2 FYNNEI come from the germline V gene. The CDR3 sequence is 14 residues long. V gave up 6 bases and J gave up 4 bases, with 15 bases separating them. Vbeta (60) and Jbeta (13) primers were used in the PCR. Here immunoSEQ multiplex PCR was the method, and the copy in TCRdb shows in-frame clones only, minus some. The sample consists of 150,000 or so clones, 8.5% to 10% of them appearing once. This clone was seen a few times. Its antigen is not identified. Sequencing used PBMCs. The rearrangement links TRBV2 to TRBJ1-1; perhaps TRBD1 as D (5 bases). The origin of this receptor is a man aged 50-60 years in good health and CMV-seronegative. For the CDR3, the DNA is TGTGCCAGCAGCCTGACAGCAGGAGCCACTGAAGCTTTCTTT. It yields the protein CASSLTAGATEAFF.